A single sample is the source of the 21 T cell receptor beta chains below, sequenced in a study of post-analysis software for immune sequencing data. Antigens for these TCRs are unknown. Findings and limits, study-wide: Five TRBV segments were significantly more frequent in patients than in controls. TRBV5-6, TRBV5-1 and TRBV20-1 were among these segments.

Libraries were made from TCR beta cDNA, and they carried unique molecular identifiers. TCRdb reanalysed the PCR reads using MiXCR and keeps one entry per CDR3 protein. Among more than 500,000 distinct CDR3 sequences listed, around a third were seen once. The sequencing input was blood. The receptor source for this set is a girl aged 2-17 years with multiple sclerosis.

The genes are TRBV20-1 and TRBJ2-5; TRBD2 might be the D (5 bases). Germline values: CDR1 DFQATT, CDR2 SNEGSKA (reference sequence). Deletions cut 3 bases from V and 1 base from J, with 15 bases between. The CDR3 has 15 residues. CDR3: CSASWWGVGQETQYF. The CDR3 region has the DNA TGCAGTGCTAGTTGGTGGGGAGTGGGCCAAGAGACCCAGTACTTC.

The chain carries TRBV12-3 or TRBV12-4 and TRBJ2-7; 11 nucleotides line up with TRBD2. The end of the DNA fits TRBJ2-5 better, so the J call may be wrong. The CDR3 runs 16 residues. CDR3 nucleotide sequence: TGTGCCAGCAGTTTTAGCGGGGGGGCTGCCGGAGAGACCCAGTACTTC. This codes for CASSFSGGAAGETQYF.

The CDR3 reads CASSDCPEGVNQPQHF. The DNA of the CDR3 is TGTGCCAGCAGTGACTGCCCCGAGGGGGTCAATCAGCCCCAGCATTTT. V usage is TRBV6-4 and J usage is TRBJ1-5; TRBD1 is a possible D gene (6 bases). The CDR3 is 16 amino acids. Trimming cost V 1 base and J 3 bases, with 13 bases left between them. Germline CDR1 is MRHNA and CDR2 is SNTAGT.

The chain employs TRBV7-2 and TRBJ2-7, with D hard to call. Trimming cost V 8 bases and J 0 bases, with 14 bases left between them. There are 14 residues in the CDR3. Germline lookup yields CDR1 SGHTA and CDR2 FQGNSA. In nucleotides, the CDR3 is TGTGCCAGCTCCCCTTTGGCGGACTCCTACGAGCAGTACTTC. Protein product: CASSPLADSYEQYF.

This clonotype has a handful of counts. The J gene is TRBJ2-5, the V gene TRBV10-3, with 7 bases lining up with TRBD1. This CDR3 comprises 14 residues. With V trimmed by 5 bases and J by 2 bases, 5 bases remained unmatched. Germline loops: CDR1 ENHRY, CDR2 SYGVKD. This chain's CDR3 is CAISFGQEQETQYF. DNA for the CDR3: TGTGCCATCAGTTTCGGACAGGAGCAAGAGACCCAGTACTTC.

This chain joins TRBV29-1 and TRBJ1-4; D might be TRBD1 (5 bases). Germline V gene data show CDR1 as SQVTM and CDR2 as ANQGSEA. V lost 7 bases, J lost 2 bases, and 11 bases lay in between. The CDR3 is 13 residues long. The CDR3 is CSAKRGTNEKLFF. The DNA for the CDR3 is TGCAGCGCCAAAAGGGGTACTAATGAAAAACTGTTTTTT.

This clonotype turned up a few times. The chain uses TRBV20-1 and TRBJ2-5; D may be TRBD1 or TRBD2 (7 bases each). The J call may be in error: the DNA end matches TRBJ2-7 better. Germline CDR1 is DFQATT and CDR2 is SNEGSKA (reference sequence). The CDR3 is made up of 18 amino acids. Written as DNA, the CDR3 is TGCAGTGCTAGAGATCTTCAGGGGGGGACAGTTCCTCGGTACGAGCAGTACTTC. Translating gives CSARDLQGGTVPRYEQYF.

This clonotype was detected only a few times. The rearrangement joins TRBV6-1 to TRBJ2-3; TRBD2 might be the D (6 bases). V was clipped by 5 bases and J by 2 bases, with 14 bases between them. This CDR3 has 15 amino acids. Germline CDR1 reads MNHNS; CDR2 reads SASEGT. CDR3 region: CASSPRGISTDTQYF. For the CDR3, the DNA is TGTGCCAGCAGTCCCCGCGGGATCTCCACAGATACGCAGTATTTT.

V is TRBV5-1 and J is TRBJ2-6, with 7 bases that match TRBD2. Germline CDR1 and CDR2: SGHRS and YFSETQ. This CDR3 has 16 residues. V lost 5 bases to trimming and J lost 6 bases; unmatched junction nucleotides: 11. The CDR3 loop reads CASSFGRDAEANVLTF. The CDR3 DNA reads as TGCGCCAGCAGTTTTGGGAGGGACGCAGAGGCCAACGTCCTGACTTTC.

The V and J genes are TRBV6-1 and TRBJ2-7; weak D call: TRBD1 (5 bases). Germline-derived CDR1 and CDR2 are MNHNS and SASEGT. CDR3 size: 14 residues. V shed 1 base and J shed 4 bases, with 11 bases lying between them. In DNA form, the CDR3 reads TGTGCCAGCAGTGAAGGACAGCTTCTTTACGAGCAGTACTTC. Translation gives CASSEGQLLYEQYF.

DNA for the CDR3: TGTGCCAGCAGCTTGATTCACTCCTACGAGCAGTACTTC. Encoded protein: CASSLIHSYEQYF. This chain uses TRBV5-6 with TRBJ2-7; D gene uncertain. The CDR3 length is 13 residues. Germline V gives CDR1 SGHDT, CDR2 YYEEEE. V was trimmed by 1 base and J by 0 bases, leaving 5 bases between them.

In this sample, this clonotype turned up once. V and J are TRBV7-9 and TRBJ1-6, with 10 bases matching TRBD1. Per germline, CDR1 SEHNR and CDR2 FQNEAQ (reference sequence). The junction had 10 bases not matched to a gene; V was cut back by 1 base and J by 16 bases. This CDR3 is built from 15 residues. Here the CDR3 reads CASSLVGTGARTLHF. As DNA, the CDR3 is TGTGCCAGCAGCTTAGTAGGGACAGGGGCTCGGACTCTCCACTTT.

The CDR3 bases are TGCAGTGCCTCGAAGAGGACTAGCGGGAGCTCCTACGAGCAGTACTTC. This encodes CSASKRTSGSSYEQYF. The genes are TRBV20-1 and TRBJ2-7; 13 nucleotides align to TRBD2. From germline, CDR1 is DFQATT and CDR2 SNEGSKA (reference sequence). This CDR3 is built from 16 residues. V was pared by 6 bases and J by 0 bases, with 8 bases of the junction left unmatched.

Details on this clonotype: A read error may explain this, as a much larger clone is one base away. The J gene is TRBJ2-5, the V gene TRBV4-2; D remains ambiguous. CDR1 is LGHNA, CDR2 YNFKEQ, per germline. The CDR3 is made up of 13 amino acids. The CDR3 nucleotides read TGTGCCGGCAGCCAAGCGAATGGGGAGACCCAGTACTTC. It specifies CAGSQANGETQYF.

This clonotype showed up just a few times. The chain combines TRBV11-2 with TRBJ2-5, with 8 bases aligning to TRBD1. The V and J ends lost 6 bases and 4 bases, in that order; junction bases with no gene match: 4. The CDR3 covers 13 residues. Per germline, CDR1 SGHAT and CDR2 FQNNGV. CDR3 in amino acids: CASRRQGRETQYF. CDR3 bases: TGTGCCAGCAGGAGACAGGGGCGAGAGACCCAGTACTTC.

This chain connects TRBV20-1 to TRBJ1-1; perhaps TRBD1 as D (5 bases). V was trimmed by 5 bases and J by 6 bases, leaving 13 bases between them. Per the germline V gene, CDR1 is DFQATT and CDR2 is SNEGSKA (reference sequence). This CDR3 contains 12 residues. The chain's CDR3 is CSADDSQAEAFF. CDR3 nucleotide sequence: TGCAGTGCTGACGACAGTCAGGCTGAAGCTTTCTTT.

CDR3 sequence (DNA): TGTGCCAGCAGCCAAGTGAGGCGGGGGGGCGGTTCATACAATGAGCAGTTCTTC. It encodes CASSQVRRGGGSYNEQFF. The chain couples TRBV3-1 to TRBJ2-1; TRBD2 matches 9 bases. V lost 1 base to trimming and J lost 4 bases; unmatched junction nucleotides: 11. CDR1 is LGHDT and CDR2 is YNNKEL in the germline V gene (reference sequence). CDR3 length equals 18 residues.

The rearrangement uses TRBV20-1 and TRBJ2-3; tentative D call: TRBD2 (7 bases). CDR1 and CDR2 (germline): DFQATT, SNEGSKA (reference sequence). The CDR3 totals 18 residues. The V gene lost 1 base and the J gene lost 2 bases, with 22 bases spanning the gap. CDR3 DNA sequence: TGCAGTGCTAGAGCCTGGGAACTTGCGGGGGCCTACACAGATACGCAGTATTTT. Translated, it gives CSARAWELAGAYTDTQYF.

The chain employs TRBV7-3 and TRBJ2-5, with 11 bases identical to TRBD2. The germline gives CDR1 SGHTA, CDR2 FQGTGA. The junction had 9 bases not matched to a gene; V was cut back by 5 bases and J by 7 bases. This CDR3 comprises 15 residues. The CDR3 DNA reads as TGTGCCAGCAGCCCCTTAGCGGGGGGGCCTGGGACCCAGTACTTC. Amino acid sequence: CASSPLAGGPGTQYF.

This clonotype was counted only a few times. The chain uses TRBV28 and TRBJ2-5; 7 positions agree with TRBD1. CDR1 and CDR2 (germline): MDHEN, SYDVKM. V lost 6 bases to trimming and J lost 5 bases; unmatched junction nucleotides: 6. This CDR3 is built from 13 residues. CDR3 DNA sequence: TGTGCCAGCAGAACAGGGGCGACGGAGACCCAGTACTTC. Its protein product is CASRTGATETQYF.

The CDR3 sequence is CAIRKGQSGNTYEQYF. The CDR3 nucleotides read TGTGCCATCAGGAAAGGACAGAGCGGAAATACCTACGAGCAGTACTTC. The gene calls are TRBV10-3 and TRBJ2-7; possible D gene TRBD1, 6 bases. The CDR3 runs to 16 residues. The V end lost 6 bases, the J end lost 2 bases, and 20 bases lay between the germline ends. The germline V gene encodes CDR1 ENHRY and CDR2 SYGVKD.